Each of the 19 T cell receptor beta chains below was sequenced from the same sample in a study of Tregs in tolerant kidney transplant recipients. Recipients received nonmyeloablative bone marrow transplants from related graft donors, with transient mixed chimerism. Profiled with immunoSEQ multiplex PCR; TCRdb holds only in-frame clones, not every one. The sample has about 15,000 clones, and its top ten clones hold less than 4%. This specimen consisted of CD4+ T cells from blood (PBMCs), obtained 12 months after the transplant. These receptors came from a human patient who received a combined kidney and bone marrow transplant. Some T cells here may be from the graft donor.

For this clone: Coverage ceases 3 residues before the CDR3 finishes, and the germline J gene fills in the end. V gene TRBV18 combines with J gene TRBJ2-5; tentative D call: TRBD1 (6 bases). This CDR3 region has 13 residues. The V gene lost 2 bases and the J gene lost 2 bases, with 6 bases spanning the gap. CDR1 and CDR2 from the germline V gene are KGHSH and LQKENI. Partial CDR3 DNA: TGTGCCAGCTCACCAAGGGGGCAAGAGACC. This translates into CASSPRGQET. In full, the CDR3 is CASSPRGQETQYF.

CDR3 bases read: TGCAGTGCTAGTCAGGGGTCCTACGAG. Its protein is CSASQGSYE. The full CDR3 protein reads CSASQGSYEQYF. The gene calls are TRBV20-1 and TRBJ2-7; weak D call: TRBD1 (6 bases). The CDR3 is cut off 3 residues early in the read; its end comes from the germline J gene. Trimming removed 3 bases at V and 1 base at J, with 7 bases between. Germline CDR1 reads DFQATT; CDR2 reads SNEGSKA (reference sequence). This CDR3 is 12 amino acids long.

As to this clone: The sequence runs out 3 residues before the end of the CDR3; the remainder is reconstructed from the germline J gene. This rearrangement joins TRBV7-9 to TRBJ2-7; 10 bases fit TRBD2. The CDR3 length is 15 residues. Germline CDR1 reads SEHNR; CDR2 reads FQNEAQ (reference sequence). With 1 base clipped from V and 3 bases from J, the junction kept 3 bases outside the gene matches. CDR3 in amino acids: CASSLDLAGVYEQYF. Partial CDR3 DNA: TGTGCCAGCAGCTTAGATCTAGCGGGAGTCTACGAG. Using reference TRBV7-9 and TRBJ2-7 for the parts outside the CDR3, the full variable domain is DTGVSQNPRHKITKRGQNVTFRCDPISEHNRLYWYRQTLGQGPEFLTYFQNEAQLEKSRLLSDRFSAERPKGSFSTLEIQRTEQGDSAMYLCASSLDLAGVYEQYFGPGTRLTVT.

Points on this clone: The CDR3 is cut off 3 residues early in the read; its end comes from the germline J gene. The rearrangement joins TRBV5-1 to TRBJ2-1; the match to TRBD2 covers 7 bases. V was pared by 1 base and J by 6 bases, with 10 bases of the junction left unmatched. The CDR3 has 16 amino acids. Germline CDR1 reads SGHRS; CDR2 reads YFSETQ. The CDR3 reads CASSLSAGLQTNEQFF. The sequenced CDR3 bases are TGCGCCAGCAGCTTGTCTGCGGGACTACAGACCAATGAG. Looking up the rest from reference TRBV5-1 and TRBJ2-1 gives the full variable domain: KAGVTQTPRYLIKTRGQQVTLSCSPISGHRSVSWYQQTPGQGLQFLFEYFSETQRNKGNFPGRFSGRQFSNSRSEMNVSTLELGDSALYLCASSLSAGLQTNEQFFGPGTRLTVL.

With regard to this clone: The DNA ends 3 residues before the CDR3 does, and the rest of the CDR3 is filled in from the germline J gene. The rearrangement joins TRBV12-3 or TRBV12-4 to TRBJ1-2, with 8 nucleotides matching TRBD1. The CDR3 contains 14 residues. Trimming took 1 base from V and 4 from J; bases not matched to a gene: 2. The CDR3 is CASSLGTGTYGYTF. CDR3 DNA (partial): TGTGCCAGCAGTTTAGGGACAGGGACCTATGGC.

Judged by frequency, this clone is medium-sized. The read comes to an end 3 residues before the CDR3 does, leaving the germline J gene to fill in the end. This chain joins TRBV20-1 and TRBJ2-2; D ambiguous. V was pared by 7 bases and J by 1 base, with 10 bases between. The V gene's germline CDR1 is DFQATT and CDR2 SNEGSKA (reference sequence). The CDR3 sequence is 13 residues long. The CDR3 region is CSVVAGNTGELFF. CDR3 DNA, as far as it was read: TGCAGTGTTGTGGCAGGGAACACCGGGGAG.

A word on this clone: From the germline J gene comes the end of the CDR3, since the read stops 3 residues before it. This chain uses TRBV30 with TRBJ2-1; 7 bases agree with TRBD1. This CDR3 has 16 residues. V lost 3 bases and J lost 5; bases outside the gene matches: 13. The germline gives CDR1 GTSNPN, CDR2 SVGIG (reference sequence). CDR3 residues: CAWSPLRTGENNEQFF. The sequenced part of the CDR3 DNA is TGTGCCTGGAGCCCATTAAGGACAGGAGAAAACAATGAG.

As concerns this clone: Read data end 3 residues before the CDR3 end; the end is taken from the germline J gene. This chain joins TRBV24-1 and TRBJ2-5; 7 positions agree with TRBD1. The CDR3 contains 15 residues. The ends lost 1 base at V and 4 bases at J; junction bases unmatched: 5. Looked up from germline, CDR1 is KGHDR and CDR2 is SFDVKD. This CDR3 is CATSDFEGAGETQYF. The CDR3 DNA, read in part, is TGTGCCACCAGTGATTTCGAGGGGGCCGGAGAGACC.

Worth noting for this clone: Read coverage stops 3 residues before the CDR3 terminus; the germline J gene supplies the remainder. V gene TRBV5-1 combines with J gene TRBJ2-2; a possible D gene is TRBD2 (6 bases). The germline gives CDR1 SGHRS, CDR2 YFSETQ. CDR3 length equals 15 residues. V lost 0 bases to trimming and J lost 7 bases, with 13 bases between them. CDR3 DNA (partial): TGCGCCAGCAGCTTGGTCGCAGGGCGGGGCGGGGAG. Residues: CASSLVAGRGGE. The whole CDR3 region reads CASSLVAGRGGELFF.

Concerning this clone: The read is 3 residues too short to cover the CDR3 end, so that end is filled in from the germline J gene. Other DNA sequences in the same sample also yield this CDR3. The chain is built from TRBV5-1 and TRBJ2-7; TRBD1 is a possible D gene (6 bases). There are 14 residues in the CDR3. The germline CDR1 and CDR2 sequences are SGHRS and YFSETQ. Trimming cost V 3 bases and J 0 bases, with 10 bases left between them. The CDR3 DNA, read in part, is TGCGCCAGCAGCTGGGACACCTCCTCCTACGAG. Encoded protein: CASSWDTSSYE. The CDR3 in full is CASSWDTSSYEQYF.

For this clone: The read halts 3 residues ahead of the CDR3 end, with the missing end drawn from the germline J gene. V is TRBV7-9 and J is TRBJ2-5, with D possibly being TRBD2 (6 bases). The CDR3 runs to 15 residues. In germline, CDR1 is SEHNR, CDR2 FQNEAQ (reference sequence). The V gene lost 1 base and the J gene lost 6 bases, with 15 bases spanning the gap. The sequenced CDR3 bases are TGTGCCAGCAGCTTAGTAGCGGATCTGCGAAAGACC. Encoded protein: CASSLVADLRKT. The whole CDR3 sequence reads CASSLVADLRKTQYF.

Of note for this clone: The missing CDR3 end, 3 residues past where the read stops, is filled in from the germline J gene. V usage is TRBV7-2 and J usage is TRBJ2-7; weak D call: TRBD1 (6 bases). V gave up 6 bases and J gave up 2 bases, with 17 bases separating them. Per germline, CDR1 SGHTA and CDR2 FQGNSA. The CDR3 contains 15 residues. CDR3 residues: CASRLLLGGPYEQYF. The covered CDR3 bases are TGTGCCAGCAGACTCCTTTTAGGGGGTCCCTACGAG. The full variable domain, its missing parts supplied by reference TRBV7-2 and TRBJ2-7, is GAGVSQSPSNKVTEKGKDVELRCDPISGHTALYWYRQSLGQGLEFLIYFQGNSAPDKSGLPSDRFSAERTGGSVSTLTIQRTQQEDSAVYLCASRLLLGGPYEQYFGPGTRLTVT.

For this clone: With the read ending 3 residues before the CDR3 end, the germline J gene is used to fill in that end. This sequence joins TRBV29-1 and TRBJ1-2; D gene uncertain. V was trimmed by 4 bases and J by 4 bases, leaving 7 bases between them. Germline-derived CDR1 and CDR2 are SQVTM and ANQGSEA. This CDR3 spans 11 amino acids. CDR3 DNA, as far as it was read: TGCAGCGTTGCACTCCCCTATGGC. Protein product: CSVALPYG. Given in full, the CDR3 is CSVALPYGYTF.

This clone is labeled medium-sized based on frequency. The missing CDR3 end, 3 residues past where the read stops, is filled in from the germline J gene. The genes are TRBV20-1 and TRBJ1-2, with TRBD1 identical over 11 bases. The CDR3 spans 12 residues. The germline V gene has CDR1 DFQATT and CDR2 SNEGSKA (reference sequence). The CDR3 DNA, read in part, is TGCAGGGGACAGGGGGGCAACTATGGC. It is translated as CRGQGGNYG. From start to end, the CDR3 is CRGQGGNYGYTF.

Notes on this clone: Sequencing ends 3 residues short of the CDR3 end; the germline J gene provides the rest. This chain uses TRBV10-2 with TRBJ1-1; no clear D gene. Germline V gene lookup returns CDR1 WSHSY and CDR2 SAAADI. V lost 4 bases, J lost 1 base, and 7 bases lay in between. This CDR3 contains 13 residues. CDR3 residues: CASSAGQNTEAFF. Partial CDR3 DNA: TGCGCCAGCAGTGCTGGGCAGAACACTGAA.

As regards this clone: The read ends 3 residues before the CDR3 terminus; that terminus is restored from the germline J gene. The rearrangement uses TRBV28 and TRBJ2-7; a possible D gene is TRBD2 (6 bases). There are 14 residues in the CDR3. V was cut by 4 bases and J by 2 bases, with 12 bases left in between. Per the germline V gene, CDR1 is MDHEN and CDR2 is SYDVKM. The CDR3 loop reads CASSSGLGAYEQYF. The CDR3 bases that were read are TGTGCCAGCAGTTCGGGACTTGGGGCCTACGAG.

A note on this clone: The sequenced fragment ends 3 residues before the CDR3 boundary, so the rest is inferred from the germline J gene. The chain has TRBV28 and TRBJ2-7, with 8 bases identical to TRBD2. The germline V gene encodes CDR1 MDHEN and CDR2 SYDVKM. The CDR3 contains 14 residues. The V gene end was trimmed by 7 bases and the J gene end by 5 bases; junction bases not matched to a gene: 10. The CDR3 protein is CASTPRAGVNEQYF. Partial CDR3 DNA: TGTGCCAGCACCCCCCGAGCGGGAGTGAACGAG.

Comment on this clone: The DNA ends 3 residues before the CDR3 does, and the rest of the CDR3 is filled in from the germline J gene. The chain has TRBV20-1 and TRBJ2-7, with 9 bases lining up with TRBD1. Per germline, CDR1 DFQATT and CDR2 SNEGSKA (reference sequence). The CDR3 extends over 15 amino acids. V lost 5 bases and J lost 3; bases outside the gene matches: 11. CDR3 DNA, as far as it was read: TGCAGTGCTGTCCCTACCGGGACAGGGAACTACGAG. This codes for CSAVPTGTGNYE. Given in full, the CDR3 is CSAVPTGTGNYEQYF.

With respect to this clone: The CDR3 end is not reached by the read, which stops 3 residues before it; the germline J gene fills it in. This chain connects TRBV18 to TRBJ1-2, with TRBD1 matching over 9 bases. Germline V gene lookup returns CDR1 KGHSH and CDR2 LQKENI. The CDR3 has 15 residues. V shed 0 bases and J 5 bases; nucleotides not matched to a gene: 4. The CDR3 DNA, read in part, is TGTGCCAGCTCACCACCGGGACAGGGTGGTTATGGC. Amino acid sequence: CASSPPGQGGYG. The whole CDR3 region reads CASSPPGQGGYGYTF.